Presented here are 2 T cell receptor beta chains from one specimen sequenced in a study of T cells in localized non-small cell lung cancer. The protocol was immunoSEQ multiplex PCR, while the TCRdb copy is restricted to in-frame clones and leaves out a portion. The sample includes about 33,000 clones, roughly 88% of them seen just once. The sequenced sample was peripheral blood, obtained before any cancer treatment. These receptors were taken from a man between 40 and 75 years old with stage I lung adenocarcinoma.

The rearrangement links TRBV27 to TRBJ1-1; D gene unclear. CDR1 MNHEY and CDR2 SMNVEV come from the germline V gene (reference sequence). Trimming removed 5 bases from V and 10 bases from J, with 17 bases in between. This CDR3 comprises 13 residues. CDR3 coding DNA: TGTGCCAGCAGTGAACCTGGAAGAATGGCAGCTTTCTTT. Translation gives CASSEPGRMAAFF.

V gene TRBV5-1 combines with J gene TRBJ2-7; TRBD1 might be the D (6 bases). Germline CDR1 and CDR2: SGHRS and YFSETQ. The CDR3 totals 14 residues. V lost 4 bases and J lost 7, with 18 bases in between. CDR3 in DNA: TGCGCCAGCAGCCCCGGGACAACCCTAATTGAGCAGTACTTC. Amino acids: CASSPGTTLIEQYF.